Presented here are 15 T cell receptor beta chains from one specimen sequenced in a study of T cells in Graves' hyperthyroidism and ophthalmopathy. RNA transcripts served as the template for amplifying TCR beta CDR3 regions. With the HTBI primer set, the TCR CDR3 went through a first round of RT-PCR. TCRdb independently ran MiXCR on the multiplex PCR reads; one entry per CDR3 protein. Of hundreds of thousands of distinct CDR3 sequences in the sample, about a fifth were seen once. The source material was blood. The receptors derive from a man younger than 45 with Graves' ophthalmopathy.

This clonotype occurred many times. CDR3 region: CAWDTGSYEQYF. CDR3 DNA: TGTGCCTGGGACACGGGATCCTACGAGCAGTACTTC. This chain joins TRBV30 and TRBJ2-7; D might be TRBD2 (5 bases). This CDR3 has 12 residues. Germline V gene data show CDR1 as GTSNPN and CDR2 as SVGIG (reference sequence). The V end was cut by 5 bases, the J end by 1 base, with 9 bases between.

The genes are TRBV30 and TRBJ1-6; D unresolved. There are 15 residues in the CDR3. V was pared by 0 bases and J by 1 base, with 7 bases between. The germline gives CDR1 GTSNPN, CDR2 SVGIG (reference sequence). CDR3 loop: CAWSVGESYNSPLHF. In nucleotides, the CDR3 is TGTGCCTGGAGTGTTGGGGAGTCCTATAATTCACCCCTCCACTTT. Using reference TRBV30 and TRBJ1-6 for the parts outside the CDR3, the full variable domain is SQTIHQWPATLVQPVGSPLSLECTVEGTSNPNLYWYRQAAGRGLQLLFYSVGIGQISSEVPQNLSASRPQDRQFILSSKKLLLSDSGFYLCAWSVGESYNSPLHFGNGTRLTVT.

This clonotype was detected a few times. V and J are TRBV27 and TRBJ1-5, with D possibly matching TRBD1 (5 bases). Per the germline V gene, CDR1 is MNHEY and CDR2 is SMNVEV (reference sequence). This CDR3 has 14 residues. V dropped 1 base and J dropped 4 bases, with 8 bases sitting between them. DNA of the CDR3: TGTGCCAGCAGTTTATACAGGACTAATCAGCCCCAGCATTTT. Its translation is CASSLYRTNQPQHF.

This clonotype was recorded a few times. J is TRBJ2-7 and V is TRBV6-5; TRBD2 agrees at 8 bases. Germline values: CDR1 MNHEY, CDR2 SVGAGI. This CDR3 is built from 14 residues. V shed 2 bases, J shed 3 bases, and the junction held 3 bases outside the gene matches. This CDR3 is CASSYGSGSYEQYF. The DNA of the CDR3 is TGTGCCAGCAGTTACGGGAGCGGGAGCTACGAGCAGTACTTC.

This clonotype appeared many times. This chain uses TRBV2 with TRBJ1-5; D not resolved. Germline V gene lookup returns CDR1 SNHLY and CDR2 FYNNEI. CDR3 length: 13 amino acids. Trimming pared 8 bases from V and 7 bases from J, leaving 15 bases between. CDR3 protein: CASLTGSGQPQHF. The CDR3 DNA reads TGTGCCAGCTTGACCGGTTCGGGGCAGCCCCAGCATTTT.

This CDR3 is CASSYGQSYNEQFF. As DNA, the CDR3 is TGCGCCAGCAGCTATGGACAGTCCTACAATGAGCAGTTCTTC. J is TRBJ2-1 and V is TRBV5-1; maybe TRBD1 (6 bases). V was cut by 3 bases and J by 1 base, with 8 bases left in between. Germline V gene data show CDR1 as SGHRS and CDR2 as YFSETQ. This CDR3 has 14 amino acids.

This clonotype was detected ten times or more. The chain is built from TRBV12-3 or TRBV12-4 and TRBJ2-5; weak D call: TRBD1 (6 bases). The CDR3 length is 16 residues. Trimming took off 0 bases at V and 0 bases at J, with 11 bases between the two ends. Here the CDR3 reads CASSLARTGYQETQYF. For the CDR3, the DNA is TGTGCCAGCAGTTTAGCGCGTACAGGGTACCAAGAGACCCAGTACTTC.

This clonotype was counted at least ten times. The V call is TRBV7-2, the J call TRBJ2-3; TRBD2 might be the D (6 bases). From germline, CDR1 is SGHTA and CDR2 FQGNSA. The CDR3 covers 15 residues. Deletions cut 5 bases from V and 2 bases from J, with 14 bases between. Written as DNA, the CDR3 is TGTGCCAGCAGCCCCCCGGGACTCTCCACAGATACGCAGTATTTT. As protein: CASSPPGLSTDTQYF.

A word on this clonotype: The junction differs from germline at one of its ends, possibly a read error. The rearrangement uses TRBV27 and TRBJ2-7; TRBD2 agrees at 7 bases. This CDR3 region has 15 residues. Germline assignment: CDR1 MNHEY and CDR2 SMNVEV (reference sequence). The DNA for the CDR3 is TGTGCCAGAAGTTTAGGGGAGGGCGATACCTACGAGCAGTACTTC. Its translation: CARSLGEGDTYEQYF.

CDR3 in amino acids: CAWFGGSSGNTIYF. Here the CDR3 DNA reads TGTGCCTGGTTCGGAGGATCTTCTGGAAACACCATATATTTT. The chain combines TRBV30 with TRBJ1-3; no definite D call. The CDR3 sequence is 14 residues long. The V end was cut by 5 bases, the J end by 1 base, with 12 bases between. Germline V lookup: CDR1 GTSNPN, CDR2 SVGIG (reference sequence).

The V and J genes are TRBV19 and TRBJ1-1; 11 positions match TRBD1. V dropped 5 bases and J dropped 1; count of bases not matched to a gene: 6. This CDR3 contains 16 residues. Germline CDR1 and CDR2: LNHDA and SQIVND (reference sequence). CDR3 sequence: CASSPRDRGSNTEAFF. In DNA form, the CDR3 reads TGTGCCAGTAGTCCCCGGGACAGGGGGTCGAACACTGAAGCTTTCTTT. Full variable domain (missing parts from reference TRBV19 and TRBJ1-1): DGGITQSPKYLFRKEGQNVTLSCEQNLNHDAMYWYRQDPGQGLRLIYYSQIVNDFQKGDIAEGYSVSREKKESFPLTVTSAQKNPTAFYLCASSPRDRGSNTEAFFGQGTRLTVV.

This clonotype was picked up a small number of times. This sequence joins TRBV6-1 and TRBJ1-5; D ambiguous. The CDR3 sequence is 16 residues long. V was cut by 4 bases and J by 2 bases, with 15 bases left in between. The germline V gene has CDR1 MNHNS and CDR2 SASEGT. CDR3 sequence (DNA): TGTGCCAGCAGTGTCCAGGATTACTATGGCAATCAGCCCCAGCATTTT. Encoded protein: CASSVQDYYGNQPQHF.

The rearrangement joins TRBV7-9 to TRBJ2-1; D gene ambiguous. Looked up from germline, CDR1 is SEHNR and CDR2 is FQNEAQ (reference sequence). Trimming left V 5 bases short and J 10 bases short, with 21 bases between. The CDR3 has 15 amino acids. The CDR3 is CASSQLGSKRGEQFF. Written as DNA, the CDR3 is TGTGCCAGCAGCCAGCTTGGCAGCAAGAGAGGAGAGCAGTTCTTC.

The sample holds many counts of this clonotype. The chain is built from TRBV20-1 and TRBJ1-1, with a possible D match to TRBD1 (5 bases). Trimming removed 7 bases from V and 2 bases from J, with 17 bases in between. CDR1 is DFQATT and CDR2 is SNEGSKA in the germline V gene (reference sequence). The CDR3 is 14 residues long. CDR3: CSVRTGWGNTEAFF. In DNA, the CDR3 is TGCAGTGTCCGTACAGGCTGGGGAAACACTGAAGCTTTCTTT.

In this sample, this clonotype turned up a few times. The chain combines TRBV27 with TRBJ2-3; D gene uncertain. In germline, CDR1 is MNHEY, CDR2 SMNVEV (reference sequence). V was cut by 5 bases and J by 0 bases, with 9 bases left in between. The CDR3 has 14 amino acids. CDR3 region: CASSLVTSTDTQYF. The CDR3 bases are TGTGCCAGCAGTCTCGTAACTAGCACAGATACGCAGTATTTT.